Each of the 10 T cell receptor beta chains below was sequenced from the same sample in a study of long-term antiretroviral therapy in people with HIV. Runs used v3.0 of the immunoSEQ assay and were done at survey level. The protocol was immunoSEQ multiplex PCR, while the TCRdb copy is restricted to in-frame clones and leaves out a portion. This table holds roughly 37,000 clones, roughly 78% found once. Sample: unsorted PBMCs, taken 3.4 years after starting antiretroviral therapy. The receptors were sampled from a man under 40 with HIV.

This chain uses TRBV7-9 with TRBJ1-4; D may be TRBD1 (6 bases). Trimming left V 5 bases short and J 8 bases short, with 18 bases between. The CDR3 loop spans 15 amino acids. Germline lookup yields CDR1 SEHNR and CDR2 FQNEAQ (reference sequence). The CDR3 region is CASSPGTPEEEKLFF. In DNA form, the CDR3 reads TGTGCCAGCAGCCCCGGGACACCAGAGGAGGAAAAACTGTTTTTT.

The rearrangement links TRBV7-9 to TRBJ2-7; D not certain. CDR1 and CDR2 from the germline V gene are SEHNR and FQNEAQ (reference sequence). The CDR3 has 11 amino acids. Trimming removed 5 bases at V and 4 bases at J, with 6 bases between. CDR3 loop: CASSPMYEQYF. CDR3 bases: TGTGCCAGCAGCCCCATGTACGAGCAGTACTTC. Drawing the rest from reference TRBV7-9 and TRBJ2-7, the complete variable domain is DTGVSQNPRHKITKRGQNVTFRCDPISEHNRLYWYRQTLGQGPEFLTYFQNEAQLEKSRLLSDRFSAERPKGSFSTLEIQRTEQGDSAMYLCASSPMYEQYFGPGTRLTVT.

This chain connects TRBV11-2 to TRBJ2-2; 7 bases map to TRBD2. CDR1 SGHAT and CDR2 FQNNGV come from the germline V gene. V was clipped by 1 base and J by 5 bases; unmatched bases: 4. The CDR3 has 15 amino acids. CDR3 loop: CASSLAGGGTGELFF. The CDR3 coding sequence is TGTGCCAGCAGCTTAGCGGGAGGAGGTACCGGGGAGCTGTTTTTT.

V is TRBV11-2 and J is TRBJ1-2; D call uncertain. Trimming shortened V by 5 bases and J by 7 bases, and 11 bases separated the two germline ends. CDR1 is SGHAT and CDR2 is FQNNGV in the germline V gene. The CDR3 covers 12 residues. The DNA for the CDR3 is TGTGCCAGCAGCCGCCAGGTCGGTGGCTACACCTTC. Its translation: CASSRQVGGYTF.

The gene calls are TRBV15 and TRBJ2-7, with D possibly being TRBD1 (6 bases). V was trimmed by 4 bases and J by 2 bases, leaving 15 bases between them. Germline V gives CDR1 LNHNV, CDR2 YYDKDF (reference sequence). The CDR3 has 15 residues. CDR3: CATSITGSFAYEQYF. The CDR3 region has the DNA TGTGCCACCAGCATAACAGGGAGTTTCGCCTACGAGCAGTACTTC.

The J gene is TRBJ1-2, the V gene TRBV7-9, with D hard to call. The CDR3 totals 14 residues. Germline CDR1 is SEHNR and CDR2 is FQNEAQ (reference sequence). V lost 5 bases, J lost 8 bases, and 18 bases lay in between. The CDR3 is CASSLGLFVGGYTF. The CDR3 DNA sequence: TGTGCCAGCAGCCTCGGACTTTTTGTGGGCGGCTACACCTTC. The whole variable domain, filled in from reference TRBV7-9 and TRBJ1-2, reads DTGVSQNPRHKITKRGQNVTFRCDPISEHNRLYWYRQTLGQGPEFLTYFQNEAQLEKSRLLSDRFSAERPKGSFSTLEIQRTEQGDSAMYLCASSLGLFVGGYTFGSGTRLTVV.

This CDR3 is CASSPTSSSFGDTQYF. CDR3 in DNA: TGTGCCAGCAGCCCGACTAGCTCGTCGTTCGGAGATACGCAGTATTTT. The V gene is TRBV14, the J gene TRBJ2-3, with 7 bases that match TRBD2. V dropped 4 bases and J dropped 5; count of bases not matched to a gene: 12. The CDR3 sequence is 16 residues long. Germline CDR1 and CDR2: SGHDN and FVKESK.

This clone was counted a single time. The gene calls are TRBV18 and TRBJ2-5, with D unclear. This CDR3 has 12 residues. V was pared by 6 bases and J by 0 bases, with 5 bases between. Germline loops: CDR1 KGHSH, CDR2 LQKENI. As DNA, the CDR3 is TGTGCCAGCTCCATGTACCAAGAGACCCAGTACTTC. Translation: CASSMYQETQYF.

The chain is built from TRBV27 and TRBJ2-2, with D uncertain. Germline V lookup: CDR1 MNHEY, CDR2 SMNVEV (reference sequence). Trimming removed 2 bases from V and 6 bases from J, with 10 bases in between. The CDR3 has 14 residues. CDR3 protein: CASSLKIIAGELFF. As DNA, the CDR3 is TGTGCCAGCAGTTTAAAGATTATAGCCGGGGAGCTGTTTTTT.

In nucleotides, the CDR3 is TGTGCCAGCAGCGTAGCGGGAGGGCCGAGAGAGACCCAGTACTTC. It codes for CASSVAGGPRETQYF. The V gene is TRBV9, the J gene TRBJ2-5, with 8 bases that match TRBD2. The CDR3 consists of 15 residues. Germline assignment: CDR1 SGDLS and CDR2 YYNGEE. The V gene end was trimmed by 0 bases and the J gene end by 4 bases; junction bases not matched to a gene: 5. The full variable domain, completed using reference TRBV9 and TRBJ2-5, is DSGVTQTPKHLITATGQRVTLRCSPRSGDLSVYWYQQSLDQGLQFLIQYYNGEERAKGNILERFSAQQFPDLHSELNLSSLELGDSALYFCASSVAGGPRETQYFGPGTRLLVL.